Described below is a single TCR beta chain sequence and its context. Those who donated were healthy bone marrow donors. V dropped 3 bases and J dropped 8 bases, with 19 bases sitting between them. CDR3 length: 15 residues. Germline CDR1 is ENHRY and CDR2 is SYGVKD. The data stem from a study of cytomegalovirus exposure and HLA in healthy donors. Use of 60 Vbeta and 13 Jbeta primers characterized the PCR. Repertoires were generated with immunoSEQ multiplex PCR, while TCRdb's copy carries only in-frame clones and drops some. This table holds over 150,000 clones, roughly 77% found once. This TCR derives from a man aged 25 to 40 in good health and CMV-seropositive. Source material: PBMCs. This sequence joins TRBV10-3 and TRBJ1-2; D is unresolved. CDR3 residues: CAISEIWEEARGYTF. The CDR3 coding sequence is TGTGCCATCAGTGAAATTTGGGAGGAGGCGCGCGGCTACACCTTC.